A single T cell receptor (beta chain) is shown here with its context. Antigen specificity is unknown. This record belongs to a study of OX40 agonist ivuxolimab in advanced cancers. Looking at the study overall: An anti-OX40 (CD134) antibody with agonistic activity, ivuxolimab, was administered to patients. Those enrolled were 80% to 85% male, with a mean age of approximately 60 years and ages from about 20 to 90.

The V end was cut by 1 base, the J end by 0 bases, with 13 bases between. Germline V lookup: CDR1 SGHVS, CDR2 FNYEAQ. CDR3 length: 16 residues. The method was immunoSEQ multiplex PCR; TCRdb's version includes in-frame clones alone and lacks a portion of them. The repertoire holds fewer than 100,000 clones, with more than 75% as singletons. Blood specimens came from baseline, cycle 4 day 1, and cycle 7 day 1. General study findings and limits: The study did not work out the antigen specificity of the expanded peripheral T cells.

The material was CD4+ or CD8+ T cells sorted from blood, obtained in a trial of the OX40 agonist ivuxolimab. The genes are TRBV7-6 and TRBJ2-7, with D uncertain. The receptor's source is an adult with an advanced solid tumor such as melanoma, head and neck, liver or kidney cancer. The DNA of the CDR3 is TGTGCCAGCAGCTTAGTTGTGGGTGGAAGCTCCTACGAGCAGTACTTC. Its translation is CASSLVVGGSSYEQYF.